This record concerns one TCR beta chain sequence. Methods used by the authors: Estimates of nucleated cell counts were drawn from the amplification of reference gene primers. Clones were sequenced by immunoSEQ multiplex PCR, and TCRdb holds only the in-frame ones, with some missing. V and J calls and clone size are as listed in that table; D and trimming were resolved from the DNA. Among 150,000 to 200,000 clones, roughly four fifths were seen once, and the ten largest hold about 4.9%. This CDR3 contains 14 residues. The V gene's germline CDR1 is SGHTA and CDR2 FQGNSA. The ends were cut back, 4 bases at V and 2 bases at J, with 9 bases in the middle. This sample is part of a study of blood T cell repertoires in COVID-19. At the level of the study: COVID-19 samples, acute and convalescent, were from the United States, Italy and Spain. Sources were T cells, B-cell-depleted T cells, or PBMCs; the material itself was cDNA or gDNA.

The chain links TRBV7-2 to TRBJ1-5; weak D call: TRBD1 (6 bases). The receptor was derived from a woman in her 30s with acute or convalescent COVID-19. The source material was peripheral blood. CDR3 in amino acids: CASSSQGGNQPQHF. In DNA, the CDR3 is TGTGCCAGCAGCTCACAGGGAGGCAATCAGCCCCAGCATTTT.